This T cell receptor (beta chain) was sequenced in a study of T cells in women clearing cervical HPV infection. Comments on this clone: Its antigen is not known. The DNA ends 3 residues before the CDR3 does, and the rest of the CDR3 is filled in from the germline J gene.

Clones were read by immunoSEQ multiplex PCR, and TCRdb kept only the in-frame ones, dropping some. This sample contains 30,000 to 35,000 clones. Trimming removed 4 bases from V and 0 bases from J, with 9 bases in between. This CDR3 has 15 amino acids. Looked up from germline, CDR1 is MNHEY and CDR2 is SVGEGT. Whole-study findings and limits: Richness plus V gene abundances separated cases from controls with AUC roughly 0.83.

The clonotype comes from a woman between 18 and 69 years old with a cervical HPV16 infection that either progressed to CIN3+ or cleared (not recorded which). This sequence joins TRBV6-2 or TRBV6-3 and TRBJ1-4; no clear D gene. Sample: blood buffy coat. The sequenced CDR3 bases are TGTGCCAGCAGTTCCAGGAGTGCAACTAATGAAAAA. Translation gives CASSSRSATNEK. The entire CDR3 reads CASSSRSATNEKLFF.